The following is a T cell receptor beta chain sequence with its context. The data stem from a study of identical twins. TCRdb called the 5' RACE reads again in MiXCR, with one record for every CDR3 protein. This repertoire shows 200,000 to 300,000 distinct CDR3 sequences, roughly 13% found once; its top ten account for about 4.1%. The same sample was also studied in work on yellow fever vaccine responses in identical twins.

The sequencing sample was made of memory (CD45RO+) T cells sorted from blood. This receptor was obtained from a woman aged 18-29 years in good health.

The CDR3 reads CASSYSTVRGTEAFF. In DNA, the CDR3 is TGTGCCAGCAGTTACTCGACAGTAAGGGGCACTGAAGCTTTCTTT. The chain carries TRBV6-5 and TRBJ1-1, with D tentatively TRBD1 (5 bases). This CDR3 contains 15 residues. Germline values: CDR1 MNHEY, CDR2 SVGAGI. V lost 0 bases and J 4 bases, leaving 12 bases between the germline ends.